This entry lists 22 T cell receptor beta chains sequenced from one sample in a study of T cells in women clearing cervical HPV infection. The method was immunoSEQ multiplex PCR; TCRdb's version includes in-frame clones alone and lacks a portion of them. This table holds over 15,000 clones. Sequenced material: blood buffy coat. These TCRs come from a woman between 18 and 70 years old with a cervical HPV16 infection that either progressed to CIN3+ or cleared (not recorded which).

The CDR3 spells CASSSETGFYGYTF. Incomplete CDR3 DNA: TGTGCCAGCAGCTCCGAGACAGGGTTCTATGGC. This chain uses TRBV7-9 with TRBJ1-2; 7 bases align to TRBD1. The CDR3 is cut off 3 residues early in the read; its end comes from the germline J gene. Germline lookup yields CDR1 SEHNR and CDR2 FQNEAQ (reference sequence). After removal of 4 bases from V and 4 bases from J, the junction contained 6 bases not matched to a gene. This CDR3 region has 14 residues.

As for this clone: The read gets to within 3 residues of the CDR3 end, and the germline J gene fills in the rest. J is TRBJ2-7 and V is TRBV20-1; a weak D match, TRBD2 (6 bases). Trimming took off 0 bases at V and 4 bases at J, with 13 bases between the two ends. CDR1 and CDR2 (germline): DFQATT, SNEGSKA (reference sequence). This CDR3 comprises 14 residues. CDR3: CSARDRRGRYEQYF. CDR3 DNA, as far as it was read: TGCAGTGCTAGAGATAGGCGGGGAAGGTACGAG.

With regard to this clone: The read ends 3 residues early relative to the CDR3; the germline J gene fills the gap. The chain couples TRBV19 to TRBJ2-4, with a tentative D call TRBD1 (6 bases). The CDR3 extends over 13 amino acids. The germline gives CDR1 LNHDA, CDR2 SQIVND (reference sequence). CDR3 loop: CASSGRGNYGQYF. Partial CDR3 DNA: TGTGCCAGTAGTGGCAGGGGAAACTATGGT.

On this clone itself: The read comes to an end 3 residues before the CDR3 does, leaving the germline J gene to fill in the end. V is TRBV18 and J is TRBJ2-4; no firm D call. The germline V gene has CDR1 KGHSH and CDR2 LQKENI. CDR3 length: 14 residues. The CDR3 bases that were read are TGTGCCAGCTCACCACCGGGCAGCTCCTATGGT. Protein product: CASSPPGSSYG. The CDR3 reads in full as CASSPPGSSYGQYF.

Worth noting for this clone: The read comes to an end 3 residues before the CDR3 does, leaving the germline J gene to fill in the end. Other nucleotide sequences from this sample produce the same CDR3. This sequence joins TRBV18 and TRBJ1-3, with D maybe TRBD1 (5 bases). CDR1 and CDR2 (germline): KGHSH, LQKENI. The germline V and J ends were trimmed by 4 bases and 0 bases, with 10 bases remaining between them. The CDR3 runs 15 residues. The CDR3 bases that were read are TGTGCCAGCTCACGGGGGGTGAGCTCTGGAAACACC. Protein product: CASSRGVSSGNT. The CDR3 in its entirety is CASSRGVSSGNTIYF.

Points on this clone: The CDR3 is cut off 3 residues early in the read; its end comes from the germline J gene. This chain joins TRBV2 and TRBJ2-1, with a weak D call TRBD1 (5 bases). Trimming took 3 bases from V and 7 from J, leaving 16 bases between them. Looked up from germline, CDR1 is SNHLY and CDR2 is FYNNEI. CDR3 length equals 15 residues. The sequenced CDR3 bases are TGTGCCAGCAGTGACGACGGGTCTAGGGGAAATGAG. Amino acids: CASSDDGSRGNE. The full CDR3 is CASSDDGSRGNEQFF.

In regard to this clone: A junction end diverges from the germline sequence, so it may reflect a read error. The chain's CDR3 is CASSLGTGKETQYF. The CDR3 bases that were read are TGTGCTAGCAGCTTAGGTACGGGGAAAGAGACC. The chain carries TRBV7-7 and TRBJ2-5; possible D gene TRBD2, 5 bases. Read sequence stops 3 residues before the CDR3 end, and the germline J gene provides the missing end. Germline V gives CDR1 SSHAT, CDR2 FNYEAQ (reference sequence). The CDR3 loop spans 14 amino acids.

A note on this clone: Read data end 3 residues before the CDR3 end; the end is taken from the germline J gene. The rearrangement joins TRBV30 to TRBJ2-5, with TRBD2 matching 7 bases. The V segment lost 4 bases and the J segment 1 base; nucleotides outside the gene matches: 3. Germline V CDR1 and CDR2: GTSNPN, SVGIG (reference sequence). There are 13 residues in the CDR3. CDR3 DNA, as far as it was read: TGTGCCTGGAAAGCGGGGATCCAAGAGACC. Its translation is CAWKAGIQET. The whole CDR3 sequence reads CAWKAGIQETQYF. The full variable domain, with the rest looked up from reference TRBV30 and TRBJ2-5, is SQTIHQWPATLVQPVGSPLSLECTVEGTSNPNLYWYRQAAGRGLQLLFYSVGIGQISSEVPQNLSASRPQDRQFILSSKKLLLSDSGFYLCAWKAGIQETQYFGPGTRLLVL.

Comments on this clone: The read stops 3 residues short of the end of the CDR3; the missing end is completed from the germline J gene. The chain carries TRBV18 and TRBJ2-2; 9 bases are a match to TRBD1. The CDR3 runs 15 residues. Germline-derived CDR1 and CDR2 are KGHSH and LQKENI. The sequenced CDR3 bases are TGTGCCAGCTCACTCTCCGGGACAGGGAGGGAAAAG. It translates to CASSLSGTGREK. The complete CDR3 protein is CASSLSGTGREKLFF.

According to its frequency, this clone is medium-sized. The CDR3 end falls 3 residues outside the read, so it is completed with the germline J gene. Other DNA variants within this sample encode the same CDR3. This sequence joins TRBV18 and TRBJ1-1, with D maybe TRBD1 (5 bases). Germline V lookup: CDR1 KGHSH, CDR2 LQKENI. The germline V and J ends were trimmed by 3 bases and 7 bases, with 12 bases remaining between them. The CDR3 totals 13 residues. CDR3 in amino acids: CASSPGRGDEAFF. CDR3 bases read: TGTGCCAGCTCACCCGGACGGGGGGATGAA.

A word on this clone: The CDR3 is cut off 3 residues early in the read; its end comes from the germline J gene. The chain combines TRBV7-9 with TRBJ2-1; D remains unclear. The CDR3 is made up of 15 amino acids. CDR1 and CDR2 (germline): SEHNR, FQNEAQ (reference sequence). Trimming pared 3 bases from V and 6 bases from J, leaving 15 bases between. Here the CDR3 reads CASSFPSVRPNEQFF. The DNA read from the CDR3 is TGTGCCAGCAGCTTCCCCAGTGTCCGTCCCAATGAG.

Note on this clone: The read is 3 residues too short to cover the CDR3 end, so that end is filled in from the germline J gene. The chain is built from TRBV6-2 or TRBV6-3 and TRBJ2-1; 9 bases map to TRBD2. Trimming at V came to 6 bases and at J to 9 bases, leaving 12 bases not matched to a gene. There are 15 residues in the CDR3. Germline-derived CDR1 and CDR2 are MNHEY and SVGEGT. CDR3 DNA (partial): TGTGCCAGCAGCCCTCTCCGTGCGGGGGGGAGTGAG. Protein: CASSPLRAGGSE. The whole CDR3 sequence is CASSPLRAGGSEQFF.

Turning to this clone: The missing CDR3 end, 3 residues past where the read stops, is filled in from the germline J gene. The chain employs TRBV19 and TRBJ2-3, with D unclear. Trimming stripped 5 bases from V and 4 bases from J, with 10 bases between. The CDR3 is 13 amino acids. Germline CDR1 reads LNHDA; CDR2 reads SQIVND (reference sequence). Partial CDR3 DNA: TGTGCCAGTAGTTCAAGCCGTTCAGATACG. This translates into CASSSSRSDT. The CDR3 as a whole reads CASSSSRSDTQYF.

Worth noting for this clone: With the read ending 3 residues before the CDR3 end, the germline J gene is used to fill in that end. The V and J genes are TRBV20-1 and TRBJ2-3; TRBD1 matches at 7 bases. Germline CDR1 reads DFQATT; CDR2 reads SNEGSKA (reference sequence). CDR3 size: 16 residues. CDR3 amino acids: CSARDATGTALWPQYF. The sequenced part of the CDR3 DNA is TGCAGTGCTAGAGATGCAACCGGGACAGCCCTTTGGCCG.

The CDR3 here is CASSINTATNEKLFF. The CDR3 bases that were read are TGCGCCAGCAGCATAAACACCGCAACTAATGAAAAG. The chain joins TRBV5-1 to TRBJ2-2; no firm D call. Read sequence stops 3 residues before the CDR3 end, and the germline J gene provides the missing end. CDR1 SGHRS and CDR2 YFSETQ come from the germline V gene. CDR3 length: 15 residues.

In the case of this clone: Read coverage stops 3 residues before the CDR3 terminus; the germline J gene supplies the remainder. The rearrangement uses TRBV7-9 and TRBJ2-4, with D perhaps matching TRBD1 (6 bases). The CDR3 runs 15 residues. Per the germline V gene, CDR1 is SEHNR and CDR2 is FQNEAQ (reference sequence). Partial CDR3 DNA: TGTGCCAGCAGCTTAGACGGACAGTCTGTGTATGGT. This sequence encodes CASSLDGQSVYG. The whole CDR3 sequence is CASSLDGQSVYGQYF.

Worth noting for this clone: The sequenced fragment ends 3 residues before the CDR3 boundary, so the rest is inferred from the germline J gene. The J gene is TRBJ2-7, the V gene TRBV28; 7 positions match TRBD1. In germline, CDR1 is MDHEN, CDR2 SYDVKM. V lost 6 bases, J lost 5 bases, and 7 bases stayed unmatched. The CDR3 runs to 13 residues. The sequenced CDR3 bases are TGTGCCAGCAGGGTGGACAGGCTAAACGAG. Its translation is CASRVDRLNE. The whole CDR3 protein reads CASRVDRLNEQYF.

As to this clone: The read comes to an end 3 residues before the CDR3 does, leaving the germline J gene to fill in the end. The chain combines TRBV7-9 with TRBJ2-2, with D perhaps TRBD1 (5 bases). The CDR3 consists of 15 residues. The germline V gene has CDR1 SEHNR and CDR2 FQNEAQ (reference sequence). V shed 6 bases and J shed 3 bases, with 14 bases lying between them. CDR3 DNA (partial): TGTGCCAGCAGTAAAGGGCAGGGCCACACCGGGGAG. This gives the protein CASSKGQGHTGE. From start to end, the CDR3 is CASSKGQGHTGELFF. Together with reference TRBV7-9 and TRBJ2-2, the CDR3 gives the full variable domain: DTGVSQNPRHKITKRGQNVTFRCDPISEHNRLYWYRQTLGQGPEFLTYFQNEAQLEKSRLLSDRFSAERPKGSFSTLEIQRTEQGDSAMYLCASSKGQGHTGELFFGEGSRLTVL.

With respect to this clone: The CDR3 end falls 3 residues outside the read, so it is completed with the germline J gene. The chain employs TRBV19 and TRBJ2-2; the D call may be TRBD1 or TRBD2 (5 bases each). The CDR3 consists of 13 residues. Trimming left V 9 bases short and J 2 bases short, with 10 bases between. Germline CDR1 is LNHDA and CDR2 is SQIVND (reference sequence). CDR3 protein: CASRGANTGELFF. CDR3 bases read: TGTGCCAGCAGAGGGGCCAACACCGGGGAG. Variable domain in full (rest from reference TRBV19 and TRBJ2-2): DGGITQSPKYLFRKEGQNVTLSCEQNLNHDAMYWYRQDPGQGLRLIYYSQIVNDFQKGDIAEGYSVSREKKESFPLTVTSAQKNPTAFYLCASRGANTGELFFGEGSRLTVL.

The CDR3 loop is CASSNTGGWNTGELFF. The CDR3 bases that were read are TGTGCCAGTAGTAATACAGGGGGCTGGAACACCGGGGAG. The gene calls are TRBV19 and TRBJ2-2; TRBD1 aligns across 9 bases. The CDR3 extends 3 residues past the end of the read, so its final part is completed from the germline J gene. In germline, CDR1 is LNHDA, CDR2 SQIVND (reference sequence). CDR3 length: 16 residues. V was pared by 4 bases and J by 1 base, with 4 bases of the junction left unmatched.

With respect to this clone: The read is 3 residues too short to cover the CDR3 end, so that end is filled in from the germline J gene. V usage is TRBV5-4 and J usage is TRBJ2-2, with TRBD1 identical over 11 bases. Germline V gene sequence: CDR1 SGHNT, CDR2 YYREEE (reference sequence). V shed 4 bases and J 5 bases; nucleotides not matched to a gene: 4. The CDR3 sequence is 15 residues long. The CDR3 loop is CASSLDRGQTGELFF. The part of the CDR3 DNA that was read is TGTGCCAGCAGCCTGGACAGGGGGCAGACCGGGGAG.

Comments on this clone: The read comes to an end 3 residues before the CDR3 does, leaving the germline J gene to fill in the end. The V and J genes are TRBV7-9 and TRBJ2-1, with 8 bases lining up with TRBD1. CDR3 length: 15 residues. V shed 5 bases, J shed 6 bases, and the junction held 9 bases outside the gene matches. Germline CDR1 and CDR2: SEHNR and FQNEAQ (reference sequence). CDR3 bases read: TGTGCCAGCAGCCCGCGGACAGGGTGGGGCAATGAG. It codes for CASSPRTGWGNE. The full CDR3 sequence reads CASSPRTGWGNEQFF.